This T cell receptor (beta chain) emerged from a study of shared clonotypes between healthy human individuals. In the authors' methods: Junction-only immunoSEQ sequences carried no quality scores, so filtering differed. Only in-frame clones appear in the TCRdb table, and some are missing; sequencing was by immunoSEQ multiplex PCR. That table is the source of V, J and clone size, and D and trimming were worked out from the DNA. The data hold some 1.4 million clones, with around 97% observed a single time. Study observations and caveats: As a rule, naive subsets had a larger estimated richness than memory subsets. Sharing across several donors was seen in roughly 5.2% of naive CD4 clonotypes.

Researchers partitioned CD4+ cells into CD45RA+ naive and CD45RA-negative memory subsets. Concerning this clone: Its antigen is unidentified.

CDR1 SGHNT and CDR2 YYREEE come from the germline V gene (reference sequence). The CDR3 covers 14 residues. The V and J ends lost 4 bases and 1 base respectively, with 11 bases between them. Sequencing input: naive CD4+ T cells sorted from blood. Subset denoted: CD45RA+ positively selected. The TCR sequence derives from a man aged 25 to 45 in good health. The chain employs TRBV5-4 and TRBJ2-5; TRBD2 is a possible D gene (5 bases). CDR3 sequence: CASSTRTGQETQYF. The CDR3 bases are TGTGCCAGCAGCACCCGGACTGGCCAAGAGACCCAGTACTTC. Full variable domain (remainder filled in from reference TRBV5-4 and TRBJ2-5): ETGVTQSPTHLIKTRGQQVTLRCSSQSGHNTVSWYQQALGQGPQFIFQYYREEENGRGNFPPRFSGLQFPNYSSELNVNALELDDSALYLCASSTRTGQETQYFGPGTRLLVL.